This entry lists 8 T cell receptor beta chains sequenced from one sample in a study of vaccination and CD4 T cells after COVID-19 (dated by TCRdb to 2021 to 2024). Library preparation used PCR. The sequencing machine was an Illumina iSeq 100. The public reads were quality trimmed at Q25 with fastp and then assembled into clones with MiXCR by TCRdb, keeping productive beta chains. Each entry is one CDR3 protein sequence, shown with its most common DNA and genes. The sample table shows 20,000 to 30,000 distinct CDR3 sequences, and about 54% are seen once. Roughly 1% of the sample rests with the top ten. Material: CD4+ T cells from blood, obtained before SARS-CoV-2 vaccination. Source of these receptors: a human donor who had recovered from COVID-19.

Details on this clonotype: Relative to the germline gene, one junction end is altered; a read error may explain this. The chain uses TRBV6-1 and TRBJ2-3, with TRBD2 matching 10 bases. From germline, CDR1 is MNHNS and CDR2 SASEGT. The CDR3 spans 15 residues. The CDR3 reads CASSTGLAITGTQYF. The CDR3 nucleotides read TGTGCCAGCAGTACGGGACTAGCGATCACAGGTACGCAGTATTTT.

Notes on this clonotype: At one end the junction does not follow the germline gene, possibly because of a read error. The V and J genes are TRBV15 and TRBJ2-1, with no clear D. Germline V gives CDR1 LNHNV, CDR2 YYDKDF (reference sequence). This CDR3 region has 14 residues. The CDR3 DNA reads as TGTGCCACCAGCAGAGTTGGGGTTTGGAATGAGCGGTTCTTC. Residues: CATSRVGVWNERFF.

This rearrangement joins TRBV20-1 to TRBJ2-2, with D unclear. CDR3 size: 14 residues. Per germline, CDR1 DFQATT and CDR2 SNEGSKA (reference sequence). Trimming pared 6 bases from V and 6 bases from J, leaving 17 bases between. CDR3 coding DNA: TGCAGTGCGCGGACCCGCGCCGTCGCCGGGGAGCTGTTTTTT. This sequence encodes CSARTRAVAGELFF.

The genes are TRBV19 and TRBJ2-7; TRBD1 or TRBD2 may be the D gene (6 bases each). V shed 6 bases and J shed 4 bases, with 19 bases lying between them. The germline gives CDR1 LNHDA, CDR2 SQIVND (reference sequence). This CDR3 has 15 amino acids. The CDR3 coding sequence is TGTGCCAGTAGGAGGAATGAAGGGGGGATGTACGAGCAGTACTTC. As protein: CASRRNEGGMYEQYF.

This chain links TRBV7-9 with TRBJ1-1, with no clear D. This CDR3 comprises 11 residues. Germline V gene data show CDR1 as SEHNR and CDR2 as FQNEAQ (reference sequence). V lost 5 bases and J lost 11, with 12 bases in between. The CDR3 bases are TGTGCCAGCAGCCCGAACACTGGGGCTTTCTTT. Translated, it gives CASSPNTGAFF.

This clonotype was seen more than once but under ten times. The chain recombines TRBV7-3 with TRBJ1-6; TRBD1 might be the D (5 bases). This CDR3 has 14 amino acids. Looked up from germline, CDR1 is SGHTA and CDR2 is FQGTGA. The V and J ends lost 5 bases and 4 bases respectively, with 9 bases between them. The CDR3 coding sequence is TGTGCCAGCAGCCTCGGGGGGTATAATTCACCCCTCCACTTT. As protein: CASSLGGYNSPLHF. The whole variable domain, remainder taken from reference TRBV7-3 and TRBJ1-6, is GAGVSQTPSNKVTEKGKYVELRCDPISGHTALYWYRQSLGQGPEFLIYFQGTGAADDSGLPNDRFFAVRPEGSVSTLKIQRTERGDSAVYLCASSLGGYNSPLHFGNGTRLTVT.

This clonotype was counted once. The chain links TRBV5-4 to TRBJ2-7, with D possibly being TRBD2 (6 bases). The V end was cut by 2 bases, the J end by 0 bases, with 9 bases between. CDR1 and CDR2 (germline): SGHNT, YYREEE (reference sequence). This CDR3 is 14 amino acids long. CDR3 amino acids: CASSFGGYSYEQYF. Here the CDR3 DNA reads TGTGCCAGCAGCTTCGGAGGGTACTCCTACGAGCAGTACTTC. Full variable domain (rest looked up from reference TRBV5-4 and TRBJ2-7): ETGVTQSPTHLIKTRGQQVTLRCSSQSGHNTVSWYQQALGQGPQFIFQYYREEENGRGNFPPRFSGLQFPNYSSELNVNALELDDSALYLCASSFGGYSYEQYFGPGTRLTVT.

This chain uses TRBV20-1 with TRBJ2-1; D is ambiguous. The CDR3 contains 10 residues. V was clipped by 7 bases and J by 13 bases, with 14 bases between them. The germline V gene encodes CDR1 DFQATT and CDR2 SNEGSKA (reference sequence). DNA of the CDR3: TGCAGTGTTAAGTCTAAAGGACAGTTCTTC. It codes for CSVKSKGQFF.